These 28 T cell receptor beta chains came from one sample sequenced in a study of CD8+CD57+ T cells in acquired aplastic anemia (dated by TCRdb to the late 2010s). The patients picked for sequencing were ones in whom flow cytometry had shown an expansion of CD8+CD57+ cells. This sample was sequenced with an Illumina HiSeq 2000. Profiling of TCR beta VDJ combinations and CDR3 sequences used genomic DNA as the template. TCRdb trimmed the raw reads at Q25, called clones with MiXCR and kept productive beta chains. Rows merge per CDR3 protein into single entries with the most common DNA and genes. The sample records 190,000 or so distinct CDR3 sequences, under 50% of which are singletons. The top ten clonotypes cover 1.8% of the sample. The source material was sorted CD4+, CD8+, or CD8+CD57+ T cells (not recorded which) from PBMCs. Receptors were obtained from a human donor with aplastic anemia.

This clonotype was counted at least ten times. J is TRBJ2-2 and V is TRBV11-2; 7 nucleotides align to TRBD2. V dropped 2 bases and J dropped 5; count of bases not matched to a gene: 8. The CDR3 is 16 amino acids. Germline-derived CDR1 and CDR2 are SGHAT and FQNNGV. The CDR3 sequence is CASSLYGGSWTGELFF. Here the CDR3 DNA reads TGTGCCAGCAGCTTATACGGCGGGAGCTGGACCGGGGAGCTGTTTTTT.

In DNA form, the CDR3 reads TGTGCCACCAGTGATGGACTAGCGGGGGGGAGCACAGATACGCAGTATTTT. It is translated as CATSDGLAGGSTDTQYF. This rearrangement joins TRBV24-1 to TRBJ2-3; 15 bases fit TRBD2. V shed 3 bases and J 0 bases; nucleotides not matched to a gene: 0. The CDR3 is 17 residues long. CDR1 KGHDR and CDR2 SFDVKD come from the germline V gene.

The chain links TRBV19 to TRBJ1-6; D might be TRBD1 (6 bases). The CDR3 covers 14 residues. Looked up from germline, CDR1 is LNHDA and CDR2 is SQIVND (reference sequence). V gave up 3 bases and J gave up 10 bases, with 13 bases separating them. The CDR3 nucleotides read TGTGCCAGTAGTATTGGGGGGCCCAGCTCACCCCTCCACTTT. Its translation is CASSIGGPSSPLHF.

This chain uses TRBV24-1 with TRBJ2-1; D possibly uses TRBD1 or TRBD2 (5 bases each). This CDR3 has 13 amino acids. The germline V gene encodes CDR1 KGHDR and CDR2 SFDVKD. V lost 12 bases to trimming and J lost 3 bases, with 14 bases between them. CDR3 residues: CASAGDGYNEQFF. In nucleotides, the CDR3 is TGTGCCTCCGCCGGGGACGGCTACAATGAGCAGTTCTTC.

In its sample, this clonotype was seen once. V and J are TRBV10-3 and TRBJ2-3, with 7 bases matching TRBD2. This CDR3 spans 15 amino acids. The germline CDR1 and CDR2 sequences are ENHRY and SYGVKD. Trimming removed 4 bases from V and 4 bases from J; junction bases left unmatched: 8. The CDR3 DNA reads as TGTGCCATCAGTGCTTCGACTAGCTCAGCAGATACGCAGTATTTT. It translates to CAISASTSSADTQYF.

Only a few counts were recorded for this clonotype. The chain is built from TRBV28 and TRBJ1-2, with D tentatively TRBD1 (5 bases). With 4 bases removed from V and 6 bases from J, the gap between germline ends came to 18 bases. Germline V gene data show CDR1 as MDHEN and CDR2 as SYDVKM. The CDR3 spans 15 residues. CDR3 sequence reads: CASSSLIAGSHGYTF. The CDR3 region has the DNA TGTGCCAGCAGTTCCCTCATCGCAGGGTCCCATGGCTACACCTTC.

A note on this clonotype: One end of the junction does not line up with germline, which may come from a read error. V gene TRBV7-8 combines with J gene TRBJ2-7; TRBD1 matches 9 bases. CDR3 length equals 16 residues. Germline V lookup: CDR1 SGHVS, CDR2 FQNEAQ. Here the CDR3 reads CASRLDPGQGFYEQYF. Here the CDR3 DNA reads TGTGCCAGCAGGTTAGACCCGGGACAGGGCTTTTACGAGCAGTACTTC.

In this sample, this clonotype turned up many times. This chain connects TRBV24-1 to TRBJ2-1; TRBD2 matches 11 bases. After removal of 4 bases from V and 6 bases from J, the junction contained 10 bases not matched to a gene. CDR1 is KGHDR and CDR2 is SFDVKD in the germline V gene. The CDR3 consists of 17 residues. CDR3 DNA: TGTGCCACCAGTGACGGGACTAGCGGACGCGTGGGCAATGAGCAGTTCTTC. It translates to CATSDGTSGRVGNEQFF.

This clonotype appeared a single time. Being one base from a much bigger clone, this may be a read error. The V call is TRBV10-3, the J call TRBJ1-6; 8 bases match TRBD1. The CDR3 length is 13 residues. Unmatched junction bases numbered 0, after V lost 6 bases and J lost 5 bases. The germline CDR1 and CDR2 sequences are ENHRY and SYGVKD. CDR3 protein: CAIRDRDNSPLHF. The CDR3 nucleotides read TGTGCCATCAGGGACAGGGATAATTCACCCCTCCACTTT.

J is TRBJ1-5 and V is TRBV19; a weak D match, TRBD1 (5 bases). This CDR3 is 12 amino acids long. V was cut by 7 bases and J by 4 bases, with 8 bases left in between. Looked up from germline, CDR1 is LNHDA and CDR2 is SQIVND (reference sequence). Here the CDR3 DNA reads TGTGCCAGTATTGGGGGGAATCAGCCCCAGCATTTT. It translates to CASIGGNQPQHF. Variable domain in full (rest from reference TRBV19 and TRBJ1-5): DGGITQSPKYLFRKEGQNVTLSCEQNLNHDAMYWYRQDPGQGLRLIYYSQIVNDFQKGDIAEGYSVSREKKESFPLTVTSAQKNPTAFYLCASIGGNQPQHFGDGTRLSIL.

The table lists this clonotype with a few counts. The chain joins TRBV29-1 to TRBJ1-2; D unresolved. The length of the CDR3 is 13 residues. Trimming took 3 bases from V and 4 from J, leaving 12 bases between them. Germline assignment: CDR1 SQVTM and CDR2 ANQGSEA. This CDR3 reads CSVEVSESYGYTF. The CDR3 DNA follows: TGCAGCGTTGAGGTTTCAGAGAGCTATGGCTACACCTTC.

The chain joins TRBV20-1 to TRBJ2-2; weak D call: TRBD2 (6 bases). The CDR3 covers 14 residues. The ends were cut back, 6 bases at V and 3 bases at J, with 14 bases in the middle. CDR1 is DFQATT, CDR2 SNEGSKA, per germline (reference sequence). The CDR3, as DNA: TGCAGTGCCCCCCGGGACTCCTACACCGGGGAGCTGTTTTTT. Protein: CSAPRDSYTGELFF.

This clonotype showed up many times. The chain couples TRBV7-2 to TRBJ1-5; TRBD1 is a possible D gene (6 bases). Germline loops: CDR1 SGHTA, CDR2 FQGNSA. The CDR3 runs 15 residues. Between the trimmed V and J ends, which lost 1 base and 5 bases, there was a span of 12 bases. The CDR3 reads CASSLEAGGYQPQHF. The DNA of the CDR3 is TGTGCCAGCAGCTTAGAAGCTGGGGGCTATCAGCCCCAGCATTTT.

Comments on this clonotype: A much more abundant neighbour one base away suggests this may be a read error. The chain uses TRBV11-1 and TRBJ2-5, with D hard to call. Germline V gene lookup returns CDR1 SGHAT and CDR2 FQDESV (reference sequence). The CDR3 is 13 residues long. In DNA, the CDR3 is TGTGCCAGCCGCTTAGGCCTCCAAGAGACCCAGTACTTC. It yields the protein CASRLGLQETQYF.

The chain joins TRBV3-1 to TRBJ1-1, with 7 bases aligning to TRBD1. There are 15 residues in the CDR3. With V trimmed by 1 base and J by 2 bases, 4 bases remained unmatched. Germline lookup yields CDR1 LGHDT and CDR2 YNNKEL (reference sequence). CDR3 in DNA: TGTGCCAGCAGCCAAGGCGCAGGGGGAAACACTGAAGCTTTCTTT. This codes for CASSQGAGGNTEAFF. The entire variable domain, with the rest obtained from reference TRBV3-1 and TRBJ1-1, is as follows: DTAVSQTPKYLVTQMGNDKSIKCEQNLGHDTMYWYKQDSKKFLKIMFSYNNKELIINETVPNRFSPKSPDKAHLNLHINSLELGDSAVYFCASSQGAGGNTEAFFGQGTRLTVV.

J is TRBJ2-2 and V is TRBV7-9; D unresolved. Germline CDR1 SEHNR, CDR2 FQNEAQ (reference sequence). The germline V and J ends were trimmed by 7 bases and 7 bases, with 13 bases remaining between them. This CDR3 comprises 13 residues. The CDR3 DNA reads TGTGCCAGCATCTCAGACCAGATCGGGGAGCTGTTTTTT. Translated, it gives CASISDQIGELFF.

This clonotype was counted a few times. The genes are TRBV29-1 and TRBJ2-7, with 9 bases fitting TRBD1. J gave up 4 bases and V 6 bases, and 13 bases lay outside the gene matches. From germline, CDR1 is SQVTM and CDR2 ANQGSEA. CDR3 length equals 15 residues. As DNA, the CDR3 is TGCAGCGTCCCGGAGGTTGTACAGGGGGCTTACGAGCAGTACTTC. It yields the protein CSVPEVVQGAYEQYF.

The chain joins TRBV9 to TRBJ1-1; D gene uncertain. The ends were cut back, 0 bases at V and 2 bases at J, with 8 bases in the middle. Germline-derived CDR1 and CDR2 are SGDLS and YYNGEE. This CDR3 is built from 14 residues. The CDR3 is CASSVAWSNTEAFF. The DNA for the CDR3 is TGTGCCAGCAGCGTAGCTTGGAGTAACACTGAAGCTTTCTTT.

This clonotype was observed many times. The chain recombines TRBV20-1 with TRBJ2-3, with 13 bases fitting TRBD2. Germline V lookup: CDR1 DFQATT, CDR2 SNEGSKA (reference sequence). Unmatched junction bases numbered 6, after V lost 8 bases and J lost 4 bases. This CDR3 is 14 amino acids long. For the CDR3, the DNA is TGCAGTCCGTCGACTAGCGGGAGGCCAGATACGCAGTATTTT. Its protein product is CSPSTSGRPDTQYF.

This clonotype was counted only a few times. This sequence joins TRBV27 and TRBJ2-7; 14 nucleotides match TRBD2. Germline CDR1 MNHEY, CDR2 SMNVEV (reference sequence). The CDR3 is 17 residues long. V was clipped by 6 bases and J by 6 bases; unmatched bases: 13. The CDR3 nucleotides read TGTGCCAGCAGCCACAGACCCCGCGGACTAGCGGGAGGCGAGCAGTACTTC. Its protein is CASSHRPRGLAGGEQYF.

The V call is TRBV25-1, the J call TRBJ1-4; the match to TRBD1 covers 7 bases. This CDR3 is built from 16 residues. Germline assignment: CDR1 MGHDK and CDR2 SYGVNS. Trimming cost V 4 bases and J 7 bases; bases outside gene matches: 12. Written as DNA, the CDR3 is TGTGCCAGCAGTGGCCAGGGGGGTGCCCGCGGTGAAAAACTGTTTTTT. It translates to CASSGQGGARGEKLFF.

The table lists this clonotype with many counts. The V gene is TRBV5-1, the J gene TRBJ2-1; tentatively, D is TRBD1 (6 bases). V shed 4 bases and J shed 2 bases, with 16 bases lying between them. The CDR3 consists of 16 residues. CDR1 and CDR2 from the germline V gene are SGHRS and YFSETQ. The chain's CDR3 is CASSRTQGEAYNEQFF. DNA of the CDR3: TGCGCCAGCAGCCGAACACAGGGAGAGGCCTACAATGAGCAGTTCTTC.

The gene calls are TRBV20-1 and TRBJ1-5, with D perhaps matching TRBD1 (5 bases). Trimming left V 5 bases short and J 7 bases short, with 18 bases between. Per the germline V gene, CDR1 is DFQATT and CDR2 is SNEGSKA (reference sequence). The CDR3 is made up of 14 amino acids. CDR3 loop: CSARAGTPEQPQHF. The CDR3 nucleotides read TGCAGTGCTCGGGCGGGGACCCCCGAACAGCCCCAGCATTTT.

This clonotype occurred many times. V gene TRBV13 combines with J gene TRBJ2-5; D gene unclear. The CDR3 sequence is 14 residues long. Per the germline V gene, CDR1 is PRHDT and CDR2 is FYEKMQ (reference sequence). V lost 2 bases to trimming and J lost 2 bases, with 9 bases between them. CDR3 amino acids: CASSLHQIQETQYF. Written as DNA, the CDR3 is TGTGCCAGCAGCTTACACCAGATTCAAGAGACCCAGTACTTC.

Concerning this clonotype: At one end the junction does not follow the germline gene, possibly because of a read error. The rearrangement links TRBV5-6 to TRBJ2-7; 8 bases align to TRBD1. CDR1 SGHDT and CDR2 YYEEEE come from the germline V gene. The CDR3 length is 15 residues. The CDR3 protein is CASSRTGKGSYEQYF. The CDR3 DNA reads TGTGCCAGCAGCAGGACAGGGAAAGGATCCTACGAACAGTACTTC. Variable domain in full (rest from reference TRBV5-6 and TRBJ2-7): DAGVTQSPTHLIKTRGQQVTLRCSPKSGHDTVSWYQQALGQGPQFIFQYYEEEERQRGNFPDRFSGHQFPNYSSELNVNALLLGDSALYLCASSRTGKGSYEQYFGPGTRLTVT.

V gene TRBV27 combines with J gene TRBJ1-4; D is unresolved. The CDR3 length is 12 residues. V was trimmed by 3 bases and J by 7 bases, leaving 6 bases between them. The germline CDR1 and CDR2 sequences are MNHEY and SMNVEV (reference sequence). Here the CDR3 reads CASSFGREKLFF. CDR3 bases: TGTGCCAGCAGTTTTGGTCGTGAAAAACTGTTTTTT. Full variable domain (rest looked up from reference TRBV27 and TRBJ1-4): EAQVTQNPRYLITVTGKKLTVTCSQNMNHEYMSWYRQDPGLGLRQIYYSMNVEVTDKGDVPEGYKVSRKEKRNFPLILESPSPNQTSLYFCASSFGREKLFFGSGTQLSVL.

The chain employs TRBV9 and TRBJ2-7, with a possible D match to TRBD1 (5 bases). The assigned J gene may be wrong: the sequence end matches TRBJ2-5 better. The CDR3 consists of 13 residues. Germline V gene sequence: CDR1 SGDLS, CDR2 YYNGEE. CDR3 DNA sequence: TGTGCCAGCAGCGTAGTACAGGAAGAGACCCAGTACTTC. It specifies CASSVVQEETQYF.

The gene calls are TRBV24-1 and TRBJ2-3; D gene uncertain. This CDR3 has 12 residues. Trimming took off 4 bases at V and 14 bases at J, with 15 bases between the two ends. The germline CDR1 and CDR2 sequences are KGHDR and SFDVKD. In DNA, the CDR3 is TGTGCCACCAGTGAGGTTTCGGCAGGACCGTATTTT. Protein: CATSEVSAGPYF.